A single sample gave rise to the 32 T cell receptor beta chains below, sequenced in a study of T cell changes during pregnancy in multiple sclerosis. TCRdb's table, derived via immunoSEQ multiplex PCR, lists solely in-frame clones and lacks some. The sample lists around 95,000 clones; around 90% were seen once. The specimen was peripheral blood, collected after pregnancy. The receptors originated from a female donor in good health, enrolled as a control in a pregnancy study.

The gene calls are TRBV6-5 and TRBJ1-1, with D uncertain. The CDR3 consists of 15 residues. CDR1 MNHEY and CDR2 SVGAGI come from the germline V gene. V shed 2 bases and J shed 1 base, with 11 bases lying between them. This CDR3 reads CASSYAPAANTEAFF. As DNA, the CDR3 is TGTGCCAGCAGTTACGCTCCGGCGGCGAACACTGAAGCTTTCTTT.

This chain connects TRBV6-5 to TRBJ1-5; possibly TRBD1 for D (6 bases). Germline CDR1 is MNHEY and CDR2 is SVGAGI. The CDR3 consists of 16 residues. V dropped 4 bases and J dropped 1 base, with 14 bases sitting between them. The DNA for the CDR3 is TGTGCCAGCAGTTCCCATGACAGGCTCAGCAATCAGCCCCAGCATTTT. It specifies CASSSHDRLSNQPQHF.

The chain is built from TRBV7-9 and TRBJ2-7, with 7 bases matching TRBD1. The CDR3 covers 16 residues. V lost 6 bases and J lost 1; bases outside the gene matches: 12. CDR1 is SEHNR and CDR2 is FQNEAQ in the germline V gene (reference sequence). DNA of the CDR3: TGTGCCAGCAGGGACATCAAAGGGGGCAGGTCCTACGAGCAGTACTTC. Translated: CASRDIKGGRSYEQYF.

The rearrangement joins TRBV7-9 to TRBJ1-2; the D gene is possibly TRBD1 (6 bases). Germline-derived CDR1 and CDR2 are SEHNR and FQNEAQ (reference sequence). V lost 5 bases and J 0 bases, leaving 13 bases between the germline ends. The CDR3 totals 15 residues. CDR3 nucleotide sequence: TGTGCCAGCAGCCGCGAGGGGGGGCCTAACTATGGCTACACCTTC. Protein sequence: CASSREGGPNYGYTF. The full variable domain, in which reference TRBV7-9 and TRBJ1-2 provide the parts outside the CDR3, is DTGVSQNPRHKITKRGQNVTFRCDPISEHNRLYWYRQTLGQGPEFLTYFQNEAQLEKSRLLSDRFSAERPKGSFSTLEIQRTEQGDSAMYLCASSREGGPNYGYTFGSGTRLTVV.

The J gene is TRBJ2-5, the V gene TRBV10-2; tentatively, D is TRBD2 (6 bases). The V gene's germline CDR1 is WSHSY and CDR2 SAAADI. This CDR3 is 14 amino acids long. V was trimmed by 4 bases and J by 5 bases, leaving 14 bases between them. CDR3 amino acids: CASSVATSQETQYF. CDR3 sequence (DNA): TGCGCCAGCAGTGTAGCGACTAGTCAGGAGACCCAGTACTTC.

The table lists this clone with a count of one. The V and J genes are TRBV9 and TRBJ2-5, with D maybe TRBD2 (5 bases). The ends were cut back, 3 bases at V and 5 bases at J, with 14 bases in the middle. CDR1 and CDR2 from the germline V gene are SGDLS and YYNGEE. The CDR3 length is 14 residues. The CDR3 DNA follows: TGTGCCAGCAGCGAGGGCGGGCCCGCGGAGACCCAGTACTTC. Its translation is CASSEGGPAETQYF.

This clone was seen once. The chain carries TRBV18 and TRBJ1-2; the D gene is possibly TRBD1 (5 bases). Trimming took 5 bases from V and 5 from J, leaving 15 bases between them. This CDR3 spans 14 amino acids. The germline CDR1 and CDR2 sequences are KGHSH and LQKENI. CDR3 protein: CASSTDGGFYGYTF. CDR3 nucleotides: TGTGCCAGCTCAACAGACGGGGGATTTTATGGCTACACCTTC.

The chain links TRBV5-1 to TRBJ1-1; no clear D gene. The CDR3 length is 14 residues. In germline, CDR1 is SGHRS, CDR2 YFSETQ. V lost 0 bases, J lost 3 bases, and 9 bases lay in between. CDR3: CASSLGREDTEAFF. CDR3 sequence (DNA): TGCGCCAGCAGCTTGGGAAGGGAGGACACTGAAGCTTTCTTT.

The chain combines TRBV9 with TRBJ2-5; 9 positions agree with TRBD1. The junction had 12 bases not matched to a gene; V was cut back by 4 bases and J by 2 bases. The germline V gene has CDR1 SGDLS and CDR2 YYNGEE. This CDR3 is 17 amino acids long. The chain's CDR3 is CASSLTGGQGVQETQYF. In DNA form, the CDR3 reads TGTGCCAGCAGCCTCACCGGGGGACAGGGAGTTCAAGAGACCCAGTACTTC.

This chain connects TRBV19 to TRBJ1-2, with TRBD1 as a possible D gene (6 bases). Trimming pared 5 bases from V and 6 bases from J, leaving 13 bases between. Germline V gene lookup returns CDR1 LNHDA and CDR2 SQIVND (reference sequence). This CDR3 comprises 13 residues. The CDR3 DNA reads TGTGCCAGTAGTTCACCGGGACACGATGGCTACACCTTC. It yields the protein CASSSPGHDGYTF.

The genes are TRBV7-9 and TRBJ2-5; TRBD1 matches 11 bases. Unmatched junction bases numbered 8, after V lost 5 bases and J lost 6 bases. The germline V gene has CDR1 SEHNR and CDR2 FQNEAQ (reference sequence). The CDR3 has 15 amino acids. CDR3 DNA: TGTGCCAGCAGCCCTGGGACAGGGGGTCCCAAGACCCAGTACTTC. Its protein product is CASSPGTGGPKTQYF.

The CDR3 DNA sequence: TGTGCCAGCTCAGGGGCCCGACAGGGCTTCTATAATTCACCCCTCCACTTT. It encodes CASSGARQGFYNSPLHF. The chain carries TRBV25-1 and TRBJ1-6, with 7 bases aligning to TRBD1. CDR1 is MGHDK and CDR2 is SYGVNS in the germline V gene. J lost 3 bases, V lost 8 bases, and 13 bases had no gene match. The CDR3 runs 17 residues.

This chain links TRBV5-4 with TRBJ2-7, with 7 bases aligning to TRBD1. The germline gives CDR1 SGHNT, CDR2 YYREEE (reference sequence). This CDR3 is 14 amino acids long. J was trimmed by 2 bases and V by 2 bases; bases with no gene match: 4. The CDR3 DNA is TGTGCCAGCAGCTTCCCGGGACAGCCCTACGAGCAGTACTTC. Translated, it gives CASSFPGQPYEQYF.

The table lists this clone with a few counts. The chain recombines TRBV19 with TRBJ2-3, with a tentative D call TRBD2 (6 bases). The V gene's germline CDR1 is LNHDA and CDR2 SQIVND (reference sequence). V lost 6 bases and J lost 5, with 24 bases in between. CDR3 size: 17 residues. The CDR3 loop reads CASRGLRQPWRRDTQYF. The DNA of the CDR3 is TGTGCCAGTAGGGGACTTAGACAGCCATGGAGAAGAGATACGCAGTATTTT.

This clone has just a few counts. The V and J genes are TRBV19 and TRBJ2-2, with D maybe TRBD1 (6 bases). Per the germline V gene, CDR1 is LNHDA and CDR2 is SQIVND (reference sequence). The CDR3 runs to 14 residues. V was shortened by 11 bases and J by 8 bases, with 21 bases between the two germline ends. In DNA form, the CDR3 reads TGTGCCCCGCACCCTAGGGGGACACCGGGGGAGCTGTTTTTT. Protein sequence: CAPHPRGTPGELFF.

The chain employs TRBV21-1 and TRBJ2-3; the table's D call of TRBD2 was not tested on the DNA. TRBV21-1 is a pseudogene. This CDR3 comprises 13 residues. The CDR3 coding sequence is TGTGCCAGCAGCAATGGCCATTGGCGGACGCAGTATTTT. It specifies CASSNGHWRTQYF.

The V gene is TRBV13, the J gene TRBJ1-5; a weak D match, TRBD1 (6 bases). The CDR3 spans 14 residues. Germline CDR1 and CDR2: PRHDT and FYEKMQ (reference sequence). V lost 6 bases and J lost 7, with 16 bases in between. The CDR3 region is CASSHGGQGQPQHF. Here the CDR3 DNA reads TGTGCCAGCAGTCACGGCGGGCAGGGGCAGCCCCAGCATTTT.

This sequence joins TRBV28 and TRBJ1-2; TRBD1 might be the D (5 bases). The V end lost 1 base, the J end lost 8 bases, and 17 bases lay between the germline ends. CDR1 is MDHEN, CDR2 SYDVKM, per germline. The CDR3 contains 15 residues. The CDR3 DNA sequence: TGTGCCAGCAGTTTATCGGGGGGGTCCGTCGGGGGCTACACCTTC. It yields the protein CASSLSGGSVGGYTF.

V and J are TRBV30 and TRBJ2-5, with a weak D call TRBD2 (6 bases). This CDR3 region has 14 residues. Between the trimmed V and J ends, which lost 4 bases and 5 bases, there was a span of 17 bases. CDR1 is GTSNPN, CDR2 SVGIG, per germline (reference sequence). The chain's CDR3 is CAWTEVDSGETQYF. Written as DNA, the CDR3 is TGTGCCTGGACTGAAGTCGACAGCGGGGAGACCCAGTACTTC. The full variable domain, with the rest looked up from reference TRBV30 and TRBJ2-5, is SQTIHQWPATLVQPVGSPLSLECTVEGTSNPNLYWYRQAAGRGLQLLFYSVGIGQISSEVPQNLSASRPQDRQFILSSKKLLLSDSGFYLCAWTEVDSGETQYFGPGTRLLVL.

CDR3 sequence (DNA): TGTGCCAGCTCACCGCAGGGGGACTATGGCTACACCTTC. Protein: CASSPQGDYGYTF. This chain uses TRBV18 with TRBJ1-2; 7 positions agree with TRBD1. The CDR3 is 13 amino acids. Germline assignment: CDR1 KGHSH and CDR2 LQKENI. V shed 3 bases, J shed 3 bases, and the junction held 1 base outside the gene matches.

The gene calls are TRBV5-6 and TRBJ2-1; 7 bases are a match to TRBD2. After removal of 3 bases from V and 7 bases from J, the junction contained 7 bases not matched to a gene. CDR3 length equals 14 residues. Germline V lookup: CDR1 SGHDT, CDR2 YYEEEE. CDR3 residues: CASSSPGGINEQFF. The CDR3 DNA reads as TGTGCCAGCAGCTCCCCGGGAGGTATAAATGAGCAGTTCTTC.

The chain is built from TRBV10-2 and TRBJ2-3, with 11 positions matching TRBD2. The CDR3 covers 16 residues. Trimming cost V 5 bases and J 3 bases; bases outside gene matches: 7. CDR1 and CDR2 (germline): WSHSY, SAAADI. DNA for the CDR3: TGCGCCAGCAGTCCATTAGCGGGAGGGCCGACAGATACGCAGTATTTT. Amino acids: CASSPLAGGPTDTQYF.

This chain connects TRBV28 to TRBJ2-1; 7 bases are shared with TRBD1. CDR1 and CDR2 from the germline V gene are MDHEN and SYDVKM. The CDR3 extends over 14 amino acids. Trimming took 9 bases from V and 5 from J; bases not matched to a gene: 10. The CDR3 DNA reads as TGTGCCAGTAGAACCGGGACAGAAAACAATGAGCAGTTCTTC. Amino acid sequence: CASRTGTENNEQFF.

The V gene is TRBV4-2, the J gene TRBJ1-1, with D possibly TRBD1 on 6 matching bases. V was shortened by 3 bases and J by 1 base, with 6 bases between the two germline ends. Germline lookup yields CDR1 LGHNA and CDR2 YNFKEQ. The length of the CDR3 is 13 residues. The CDR3 nucleotides are TGTGCCAGCAGCCAGGACAGGAACACTGAAGCTTTCTTT. This sequence encodes CASSQDRNTEAFF.

This clone has a single count. This sequence joins TRBV19 and TRBJ2-3, with D tentatively TRBD1 (7 bases). CDR1 and CDR2 (germline): LNHDA, SQIVND (reference sequence). The CDR3 totals 13 residues. Trimming cost V 10 bases and J 0 bases, with 11 bases left between them. Here the CDR3 reads CATQGRSTDTQYF. The CDR3 region has the DNA TGTGCCACACAGGGGAGGAGCACAGATACGCAGTATTTT.

The CDR3 loop is CSVARGLGATGELFF. In DNA, the CDR3 is TGCAGCGTTGCCCGGGGGTTAGGGGCCACCGGGGAGCTGTTTTTT. This chain joins TRBV29-1 and TRBJ2-2; D is possibly TRBD2 (6 bases). This CDR3 is 15 amino acids long. Germline V gene lookup returns CDR1 SQVTM and CDR2 ANQGSEA. The germline V and J ends were trimmed by 4 bases and 4 bases, with 16 bases remaining between them.

CDR3 nucleotides: TGTGCCAGCAGCCCCCAGGTAGCGGGAGTTGGGGGCTCCTACGAGCAGTACTTC. It codes for CASSPQVAGVGGSYEQYF. This chain connects TRBV4-2 to TRBJ2-7; 9 positions match TRBD2. The CDR3 has 18 residues. V gave up 4 bases and J gave up 0 bases; unmatched junction bases: 13. Germline V gives CDR1 LGHNA, CDR2 YNFKEQ.

The chain recombines TRBV2 with TRBJ1-1; no clear D gene. This CDR3 spans 15 amino acids. Trimming took off 2 bases at V and 7 bases at J, with 17 bases between the two ends. Germline V gene sequence: CDR1 SNHLY, CDR2 FYNNEI. The CDR3 DNA is TGTGCCAGCAGTGAATCCTCCTCCTCAGGAGGTGAAGCTTTCTTT. Translation gives CASSESSSSGGEAFF.

The chain has TRBV10-3 and TRBJ2-2, with TRBD1 matching 9 bases. Germline values: CDR1 ENHRY, CDR2 SYGVKD. V lost 4 bases and J lost 4; bases outside the gene matches: 7. The CDR3 extends over 16 amino acids. The CDR3 protein is CAISVQQGASTGELFF. CDR3 coding DNA: TGTGCCATCAGTGTTCAACAGGGGGCGAGCACCGGGGAGCTGTTTTTT.

The chain links TRBV9 to TRBJ2-7; 7 bases align to TRBD1. The germline CDR1 and CDR2 sequences are SGDLS and YYNGEE. V shed 4 bases and J 2 bases; nucleotides not matched to a gene: 9. CDR3 length equals 15 residues. The CDR3 reads CASSLSGQDTYEQYF. The CDR3 nucleotides read TGTGCCAGCAGCTTATCCGGACAGGACACCTACGAGCAGTACTTC.

The V gene is TRBV5-6, the J gene TRBJ1-5, with 9 bases fitting TRBD1. The CDR3 length is 14 residues. Germline-derived CDR1 and CDR2 are SGHDT and YYEEEE. Trimming removed 5 bases from V and 4 bases from J; junction bases left unmatched: 4. CDR3 protein: CASRQGAGNQPQHF. The CDR3, as DNA: TGTGCCAGCAGACAGGGGGCGGGTAATCAGCCCCAGCATTTT. The variable domain in full, completed from reference TRBV5-6 and TRBJ1-5, reads DAGVTQSPTHLIKTRGQQVTLRCSPKSGHDTVSWYQQALGQGPQFIFQYYEEEERQRGNFPDRFSGHQFPNYSSELNVNALLLGDSALYLCASRQGAGNQPQHFGDGTRLSIL.

This rearrangement joins TRBV9 to TRBJ2-1; the D gene is possibly TRBD2 (7 bases). The V and J ends lost 4 bases and 0 bases respectively, with 14 bases between them. Germline V lookup: CDR1 SGDLS, CDR2 YYNGEE. The CDR3 runs to 16 residues. The CDR3: CASSSRGGYSYNEQFF. As DNA, the CDR3 is TGTGCCAGCAGCTCAAGGGGGGGATACTCCTACAATGAGCAGTTCTTC. The variable domain in full, with the rest retrieved from reference TRBV9 and TRBJ2-1, is DSGVTQTPKHLITATGQRVTLRCSPRSGDLSVYWYQQSLDQGLQFLIQYYNGEERAKGNILERFSAQQFPDLHSELNLSSLELGDSALYFCASSSRGGYSYNEQFFGPGTRLTVL.